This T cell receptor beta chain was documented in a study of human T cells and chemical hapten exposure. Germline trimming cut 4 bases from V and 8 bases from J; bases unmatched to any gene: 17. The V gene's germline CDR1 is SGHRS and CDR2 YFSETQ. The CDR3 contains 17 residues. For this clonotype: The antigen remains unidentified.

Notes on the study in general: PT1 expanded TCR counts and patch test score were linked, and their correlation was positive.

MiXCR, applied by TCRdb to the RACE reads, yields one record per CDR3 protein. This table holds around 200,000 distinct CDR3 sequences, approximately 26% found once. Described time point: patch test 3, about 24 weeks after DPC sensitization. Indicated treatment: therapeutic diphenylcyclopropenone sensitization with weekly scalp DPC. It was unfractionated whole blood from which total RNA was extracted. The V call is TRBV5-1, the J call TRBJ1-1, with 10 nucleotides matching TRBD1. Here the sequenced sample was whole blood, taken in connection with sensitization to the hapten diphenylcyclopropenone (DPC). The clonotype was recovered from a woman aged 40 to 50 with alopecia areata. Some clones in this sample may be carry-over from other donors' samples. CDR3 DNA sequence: TGCGCCAGCAGCCCCAGGACTGGAGACAGGGGGCGAAGGGAAGCTTTCTTT. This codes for CASSPRTGDRGRREAFF.